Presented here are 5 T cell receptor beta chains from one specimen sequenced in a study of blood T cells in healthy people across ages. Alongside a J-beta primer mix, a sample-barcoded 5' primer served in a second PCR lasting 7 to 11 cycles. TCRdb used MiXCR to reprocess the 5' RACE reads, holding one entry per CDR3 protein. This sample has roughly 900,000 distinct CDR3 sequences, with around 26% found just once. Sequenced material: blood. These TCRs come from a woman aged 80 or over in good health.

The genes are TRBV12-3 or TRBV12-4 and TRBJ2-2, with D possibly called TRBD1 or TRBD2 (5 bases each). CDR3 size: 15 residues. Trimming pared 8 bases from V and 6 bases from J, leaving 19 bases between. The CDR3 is CASHPGQGASGELFF. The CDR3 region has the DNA TGTGCCAGCCACCCGGGGCAGGGAGCGTCCGGGGAGCTGTTTTTT.

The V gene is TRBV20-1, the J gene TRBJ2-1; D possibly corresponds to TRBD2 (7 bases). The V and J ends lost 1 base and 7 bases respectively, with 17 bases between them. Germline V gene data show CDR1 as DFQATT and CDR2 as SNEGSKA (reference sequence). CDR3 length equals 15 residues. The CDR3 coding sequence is TGCAGTGCTAGAGTTCCGAGGGGGGGCCATAATGAGCAGTTCTTC. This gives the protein CSARVPRGGHNEQFF.

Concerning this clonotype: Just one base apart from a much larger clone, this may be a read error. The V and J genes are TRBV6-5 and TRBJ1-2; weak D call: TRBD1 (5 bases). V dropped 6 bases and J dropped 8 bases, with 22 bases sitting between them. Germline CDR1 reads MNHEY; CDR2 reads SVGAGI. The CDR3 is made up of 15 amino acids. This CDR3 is CASRTPPSDSNGYTF. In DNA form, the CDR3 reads TGTGCCAGCAGAACCCCCCCTTCCGACAGTAACGGCTACACCTTC.

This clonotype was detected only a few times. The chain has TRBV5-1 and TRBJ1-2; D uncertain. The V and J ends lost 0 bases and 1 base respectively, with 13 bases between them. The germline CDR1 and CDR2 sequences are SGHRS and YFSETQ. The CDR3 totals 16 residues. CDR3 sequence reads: CASSLAADLNNYGYTF. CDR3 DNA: TGCGCCAGCAGCTTGGCGGCAGATCTAAATAACTATGGCTACACCTTC.

The CDR3 bases are TGCAGCGTTGGATATTGGGGAGCGACCACCTACGAGCAGTACTTC. Amino acids: CSVGYWGATTYEQYF. The chain is built from TRBV29-1 and TRBJ2-5; tentatively, D is TRBD2 (5 bases). The end of the DNA aligns better with TRBJ2-7, so the J call may be wrong. The germline V gene has CDR1 SQVTM and CDR2 ANQGSEA. The CDR3 is made up of 15 amino acids.